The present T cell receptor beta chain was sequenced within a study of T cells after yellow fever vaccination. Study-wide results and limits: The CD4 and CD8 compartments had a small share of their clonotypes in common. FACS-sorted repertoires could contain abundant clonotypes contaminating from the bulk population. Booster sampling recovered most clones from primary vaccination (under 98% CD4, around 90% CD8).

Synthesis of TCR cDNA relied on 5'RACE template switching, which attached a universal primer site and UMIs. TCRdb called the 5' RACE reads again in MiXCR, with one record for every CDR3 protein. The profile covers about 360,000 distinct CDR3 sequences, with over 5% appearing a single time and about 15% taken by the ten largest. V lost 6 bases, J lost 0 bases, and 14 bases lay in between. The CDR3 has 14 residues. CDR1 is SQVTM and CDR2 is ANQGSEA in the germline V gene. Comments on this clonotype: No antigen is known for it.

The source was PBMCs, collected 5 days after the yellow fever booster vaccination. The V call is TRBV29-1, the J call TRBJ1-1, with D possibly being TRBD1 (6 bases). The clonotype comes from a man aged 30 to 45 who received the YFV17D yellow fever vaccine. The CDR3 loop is CSVDNRDVNTEAFF. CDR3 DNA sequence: TGCAGCGTAGACAACAGGGACGTGAACACTGAAGCTTTCTTT.